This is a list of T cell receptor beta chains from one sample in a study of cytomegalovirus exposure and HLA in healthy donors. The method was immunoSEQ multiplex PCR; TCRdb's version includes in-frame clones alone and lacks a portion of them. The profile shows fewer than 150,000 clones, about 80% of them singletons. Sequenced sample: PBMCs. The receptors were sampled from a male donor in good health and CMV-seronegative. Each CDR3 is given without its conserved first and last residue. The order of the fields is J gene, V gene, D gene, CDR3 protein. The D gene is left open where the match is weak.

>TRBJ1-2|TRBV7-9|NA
ASSLAGRVHT
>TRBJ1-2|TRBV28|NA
ASSLGRGYGYT
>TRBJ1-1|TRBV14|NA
ASSQSSSGNTEAF
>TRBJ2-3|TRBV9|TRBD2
ASSVGLLATSTDTQY
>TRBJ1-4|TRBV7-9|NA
ASSLSAPRDEKLF
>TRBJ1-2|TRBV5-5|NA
ASSLAQVRGYGYT
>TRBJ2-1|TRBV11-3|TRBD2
ASSGGLAGPNEQF
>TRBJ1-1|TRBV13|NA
ASSLVEGWGTEAF
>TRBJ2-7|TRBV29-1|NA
SVGTGYEQY
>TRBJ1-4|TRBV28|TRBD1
ASSLWGTDGGKLF
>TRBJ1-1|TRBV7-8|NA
ASISQGGDTEAF
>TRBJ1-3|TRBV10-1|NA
ASEPDTSGNTIY
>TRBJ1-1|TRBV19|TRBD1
ASSIRQGRGLVNTEAF
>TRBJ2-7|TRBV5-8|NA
ASSPWGQGYEQY
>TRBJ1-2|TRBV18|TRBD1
ATREGTGDGYT
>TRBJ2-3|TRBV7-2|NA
ASSLGGVHSDTQY
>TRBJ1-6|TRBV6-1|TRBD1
ASRQGQDSSPLH
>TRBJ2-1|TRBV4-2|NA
ASSQDHGSSYNEQF
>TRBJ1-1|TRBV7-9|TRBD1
ASSLATGEDTEAF
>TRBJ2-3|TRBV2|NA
ASIETGNPGGDTQY
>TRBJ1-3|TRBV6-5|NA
ASSYSRNLGNTIY
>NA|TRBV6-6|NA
ASSYTNYEQY
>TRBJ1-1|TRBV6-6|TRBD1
ASSYGQGGTEAF
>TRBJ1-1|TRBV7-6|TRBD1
ASSLRQGIMNTEAF
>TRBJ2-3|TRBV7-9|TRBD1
ASSRRQGTDTQY
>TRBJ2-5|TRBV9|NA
ASSAGRASGGKETQY
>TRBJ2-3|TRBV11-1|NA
ASSFNFGPTDTQY
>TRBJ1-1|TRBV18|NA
ASSQGINTEAF
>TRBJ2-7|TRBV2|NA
ASRGGAYEQY
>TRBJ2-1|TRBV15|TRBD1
ATSRAVGTGDSYNEQF
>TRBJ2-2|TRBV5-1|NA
ASNGGNTGELF
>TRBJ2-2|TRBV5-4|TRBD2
ASSLERGGYTGELF
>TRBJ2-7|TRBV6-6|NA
ASSYGRKGVHEQY
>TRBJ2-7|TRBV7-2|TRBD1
ASTPGQNSYEQY
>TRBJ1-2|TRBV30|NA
AWSSPLGYT
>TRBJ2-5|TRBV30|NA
AWSRRVRETQY
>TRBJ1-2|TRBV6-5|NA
ASSSRSRRGYT
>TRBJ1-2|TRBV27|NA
ASTHRSHSLQGYT
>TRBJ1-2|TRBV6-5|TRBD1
ASSSRTGQGYT
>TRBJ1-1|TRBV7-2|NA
ASSPPPEVVNRLDTEAF
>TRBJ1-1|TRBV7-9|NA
ASSLVPDTEAF
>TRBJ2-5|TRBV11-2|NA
ASSPTVFETQY
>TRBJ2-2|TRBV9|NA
ASSVDQGLNTGELF
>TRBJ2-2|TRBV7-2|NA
ASSLLTGTNTGELF
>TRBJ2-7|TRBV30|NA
AYSLPYEQY
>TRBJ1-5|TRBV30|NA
AWSKGTVANQPQH
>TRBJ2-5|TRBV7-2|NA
ASSLSNGRQETQY
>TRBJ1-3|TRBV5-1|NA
ASSPGGQYGNTIY
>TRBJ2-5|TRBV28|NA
ASSSPGEGETQY
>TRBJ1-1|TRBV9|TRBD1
ASSEGATAEAF
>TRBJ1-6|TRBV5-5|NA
ASRVENSPLH